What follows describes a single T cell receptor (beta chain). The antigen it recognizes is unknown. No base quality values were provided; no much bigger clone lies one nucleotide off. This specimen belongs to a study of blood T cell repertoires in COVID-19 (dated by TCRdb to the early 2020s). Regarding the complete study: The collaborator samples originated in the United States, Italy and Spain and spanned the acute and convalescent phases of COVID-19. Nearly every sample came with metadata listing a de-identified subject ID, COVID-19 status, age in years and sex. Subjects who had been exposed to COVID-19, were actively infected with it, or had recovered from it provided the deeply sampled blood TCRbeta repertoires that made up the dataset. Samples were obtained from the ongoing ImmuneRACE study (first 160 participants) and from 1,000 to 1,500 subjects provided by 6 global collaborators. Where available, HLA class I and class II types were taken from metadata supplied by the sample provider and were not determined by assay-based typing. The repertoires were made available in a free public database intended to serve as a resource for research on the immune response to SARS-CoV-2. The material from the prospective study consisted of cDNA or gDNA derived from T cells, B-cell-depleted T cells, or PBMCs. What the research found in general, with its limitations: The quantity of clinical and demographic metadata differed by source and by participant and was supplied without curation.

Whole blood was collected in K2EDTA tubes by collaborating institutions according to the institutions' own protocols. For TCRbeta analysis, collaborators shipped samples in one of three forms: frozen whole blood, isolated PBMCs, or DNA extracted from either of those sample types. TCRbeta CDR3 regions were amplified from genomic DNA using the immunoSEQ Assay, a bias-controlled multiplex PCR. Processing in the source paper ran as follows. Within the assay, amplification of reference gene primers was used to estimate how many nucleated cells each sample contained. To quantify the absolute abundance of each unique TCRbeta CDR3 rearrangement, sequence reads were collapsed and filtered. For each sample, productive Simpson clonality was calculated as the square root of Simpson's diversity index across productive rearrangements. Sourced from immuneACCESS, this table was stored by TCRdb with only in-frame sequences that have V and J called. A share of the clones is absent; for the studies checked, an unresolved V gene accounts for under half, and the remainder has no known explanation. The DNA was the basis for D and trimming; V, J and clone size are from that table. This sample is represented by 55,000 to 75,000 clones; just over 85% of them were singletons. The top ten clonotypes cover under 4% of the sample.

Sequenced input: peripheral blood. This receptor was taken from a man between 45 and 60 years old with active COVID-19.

The encoded CDR3 is CSASDAGTGDPNEQFF. In nucleotide form, the sequence is TGCAGTGCTAGTGATGCCGGGACAGGGGACCCCAATGAGCAGTTCTTC. The V gene is TRBV20-1 and the J gene is TRBJ2-1, with TRBD1 identical over 10 junction bases. Germline trimming: 3 bases from V, 6 bases from J; junction bases outside gene matches: 11. The germline V gene (reference sequence) sets CDR1 to DFQATT and CDR2 to SNEGSKA. The CDR3 runs 16 residues from the cysteine to the phenylalanine. The entry retains the CDR3 DNA only, 48 bases that are in frame from base 1.